This is a list of T cell receptor beta chains from one sample in a study of post-analysis software for immune sequencing data. Using its own MiXCR run on the PCR reads, TCRdb lists one record per CDR3 protein. Counted here are 750,000 to 900,000 distinct CDR3 sequences, more than 45% occurring once; the ten biggest clones make up 4.9%. Sequenced input: blood. Receptors originate from a girl aged 10 to 17 with multiple sclerosis. CDR3s include the opening cysteine and the closing phenylalanine or tryptophan. A D gene is named only where the DNA matches it firmly. Expanded clones are given a class, and other clones once, few, many or no size at all.

clone size | D gene | J gene | V gene | CDR3 protein | CDR3 DNA
. | . | TRBJ2-1 | TRBV5-6 | CASSRDGVSEQFF | TGTGCCAGCAGCCGGGACGGGGTCAGTGAGCAGTTCTTC
. | . | TRBJ1-5 | TRBV12-3/TRBV12-4 | CASSLGQRDPQHF | TGTGCCAGCAGCCTTGGACAGCGGGATCCCCAGCATTTT
. | . | TRBJ1-1 | TRBV28 | CASTGGGEFTEAFF | TGTGCCAGCACTGGGGGGGGAGAATTCACTGAAGCTTTCTTT
. | TRBD2 | TRBJ2-7 | TRBV10-3 | CAIQPSGSHEQYF | TGTGCCATCCAGCCTAGCGGGAGTCACGAGCAGTACTTC
few | TRBD2 | TRBJ2-7 | TRBV11-1 | CASTDTTSGPYEQYF | TGTGCCAGCACTGACACGACTAGCGGACCCTACGAGCAGTACTTC
few | TRBD2 | TRBJ2-3 | TRBV18 | CASSQLAGDGDTQYF | TGTGCCAGCTCACAACTAGCGGGAGATGGGGATACGCAGTATTTT
. | TRBD2 | TRBJ2-7 | TRBV20-1 | CSARDSILAETYEQYF | TGCAGTGCTAGAGATTCGATTCTAGCGGAAACCTACGAGCAGTACTTC
. | . | TRBJ2-3 | TRBV7-9 | CASSTPPITDTQYF | TGTGCCAGCAGCACTCCCCCTATCACAGATACGCAGTATTTT
. | . | TRBJ2-7 | TRBV20-1 | CSAPGTLSSYEQYF | TGCAGTGCTCCCGGGACACTGAGCTCCTACGAGCAGTACTTC
few | TRBD1 | TRBJ1-6 | TRBV5-1 | CASSRGQGANSPLHF | TGCGCCAGCAGCCGAGGACAGGGGGCTAATTCACCCCTCCACTTT
. | TRBD2 | TRBJ2-1 | TRBV5-1 | CASYTSGRANEQFF | TGCGCCAGCTATACTAGCGGGAGGGCCAATGAGCAGTTCTTC
. | TRBD1 | TRBJ1-4 | TRBV5-5 | CASSLRQTGGEKLFF | TGTGCCAGCAGCTTGCGCCAAACAGGGGGGGAAAAACTGTTTTTT
. | TRBD1 | TRBJ2-5 | TRBV4-1 | CASSQSDRGRHKQYF | TGCGCCAGCAGCCAAAGTGACAGGGGGCGTCACAAGCAGTACTTC
few | TRBD2 | TRBJ2-5 | TRBV5-1 | CASSFSGGSREQYF | TGCGCCAGCAGCTTTAGCGGGGGGAGTCGGGAGCAGTACTTC
. | TRBD1 | TRBJ2-3 | TRBV7-9 | CASSPLGGQGLGDTQYF | TGTGCCAGCAGCCCCCTCGGGGGACAGGGGTTGGGGGATACGCAGTATTTT
. | TRBD1 | TRBJ2-7 | TRBV18 | CASSPWGQLTYEQYF | TGTGCCAGCTCACCCTGGGGACAGCTAACCTACGAGCAGTACTTC
. | . | TRBJ2-1 | TRBV6-5 | CASIPATHNEQFF | TGTGCCAGCATACCAGCCACCCACAATGAGCAGTTCTTC
many | TRBD1 | TRBJ1-2 | TRBV7-9 | CASSQQAGTGLYGYTF | TGTGCCAGCAGTCAACAAGCCGGGACAGGCCTTTATGGCTACACCTTC
few | . | TRBJ2-7 | TRBV20-1 | CSARDWDTNFYEQYF | TGCAGTGCTAGAGATTGGGACACCAATTTCTACGAGCAGTACTTC
. | TRBD2 | TRBJ2-5 | TRBV2 | CASSAHGRRYQETQYF | TGTGCCAGCAGCGCGCACGGGAGGAGGTACCAAGAGACCCAGTACTTC
. | TRBD1 | TRBJ1-4 | TRBV12-3/TRBV12-4 | CASRPWGQGPEKLFF | TGTGCCAGCAGGCCCTGGGGACAGGGGCCTGAAAAACTGTTTTTT
few | . | TRBJ2-7 | TRBV5-1 | CASSLRPQAVGEFYEQYF | TGCGCCAGCAGCTTGAGGCCTCAAGCGGTGGGCGAATTTTACGAGCAGTACTTC
. | . | TRBJ2-7 | TRBV29-1 | CSVLADSYEQYF | TGCAGCGTTCTGGCAGACTCCTACGAGCAGTACTTC
. | . | TRBJ2-7 | TRBV20-1 | CSAGKRTRSYEQYF | TGCAGTGCTGGGAAGCGGACCCGCTCCTACGAGCAGTACTTC
. | . | TRBJ2-5 | TRBV7-2 | CASSLAGASVGETQYF | TGTGCCAGCAGCTTAGCGGGAGCCTCGGTTGGAGAGACCCAGTACTTC
many | . | TRBJ2-7 | TRBV12-3/TRBV12-4 | CASSRNSYEQYF | TGTGCCAGCAGCCGGAACTCCTACGAGCAGTACTTC